This TCR beta chain was found in a study of cytotoxic CD8 clonotypes in ibrutinib-treated CLL. Overall study: Following a median approximately twelve months of treatment, with a range of 6 to 36, response samples were taken.

TCR beta libraries used roughly 1.8 micrograms of DNA from cryopreserved PBMCs. The method was immunoSEQ multiplex PCR; TCRdb's version includes in-frame clones alone and lacks a portion of them. Here the sample spans some 170,000 clones, around nine tenths being singletons. The sequence came from a human donor with chronic lymphocytic leukemia. Sequenced material: PBMCs, taken at disease progression, from a patient treated with ibrutinib.

The CDR3 protein is CAIARGGQGSMYQETQYF. DNA of the CDR3: TGTGCCATCGCAAGGGGGGGGCAGGGCTCTATGTACCAAGAGACCCAGTACTTC. The V call is TRBV9, the J call TRBJ2-5, with D possibly TRBD2 on 7 matching bases. From germline, CDR1 is SGDLS and CDR2 YYNGEE. Trimming took off 9 bases at V and 0 bases at J, with 27 bases between the two ends. This CDR3 spans 18 amino acids.